The next 23 T cell receptor beta chains were all read from a single sample in a study of OX40 agonist ivuxolimab in advanced cancers. Produced via immunoSEQ multiplex PCR; TCRdb's table is partial and in-frame only. This sample has just over 50,000 clones, with about 80% found just once. The specimen comprised CD4+ or CD8+ T cells sorted from blood, sampled in a trial of the OX40 agonist ivuxolimab. The receptor source for this set is an adult with an advanced solid tumor such as melanoma, head and neck, liver or kidney cancer.

This chain joins TRBV5-1 and TRBJ1-2, with D tentatively TRBD1 (6 bases). V was trimmed by 0 bases and J by 7 bases, leaving 22 bases between them. Germline V CDR1 and CDR2: SGHRS, YFSETQ. The CDR3 runs 17 residues. The CDR3 spells CASSLDLSGRGLGGYTF. Written as DNA, the CDR3 is TGCGCCAGCAGCTTGGATCTGTCGGGCAGGGGATTGGGTGGCTACACCTTC. The full variable domain, completed using reference TRBV5-1 and TRBJ1-2, is KAGVTQTPRYLIKTRGQQVTLSCSPISGHRSVSWYQQTPGQGLQFLFEYFSETQRNKGNFPGRFSGRQFSNSRSEMNVSTLELGDSALYLCASSLDLSGRGLGGYTFGSGTRLTVV.

J is TRBJ2-3 and V is TRBV10-3, with D perhaps given as TRBD1 or TRBD2 (6 bases each). The CDR3 loop spans 14 amino acids. Per germline, CDR1 ENHRY and CDR2 SYGVKD. Trimming shortened V by 6 bases and J by 5 bases, and 15 bases separated the two germline ends. The CDR3 sequence is CAIRGGESGDTQYF. Written as DNA, the CDR3 is TGTGCCATCAGGGGGGGCGAGAGTGGAGATACGCAGTATTTT.

The genes are TRBV2 and TRBJ1-4; tentative D call: TRBD1 (5 bases). Trimming removed 5 bases from V and 0 bases from J, with 13 bases in between. Germline-derived CDR1 and CDR2 are SNHLY and FYNNEI. The CDR3 is made up of 16 amino acids. CDR3 DNA: TGTGCCAGCAGTCCCTTTTGGGGGGCAACTAATGAAAAACTGTTTTTT. Translation gives CASSPFWGATNEKLFF.

This clone was picked up one time. V and J are TRBV5-1 and TRBJ2-7, with a tentative D call TRBD1 (5 bases). V was pared by 0 bases and J by 6 bases, with 16 bases between. The CDR3 spans 15 residues. The V gene's germline CDR1 is SGHRS and CDR2 YFSETQ. The CDR3 reads CASSLELRAQAEQYF. DNA of the CDR3: TGCGCCAGCAGCTTGGAGCTCAGGGCTCAAGCCGAGCAGTACTTC.

The chain joins TRBV2 to TRBJ2-7, with a possible D match to TRBD1 (6 bases). The CDR3 has 14 residues. Germline V lookup: CDR1 SNHLY, CDR2 FYNNEI. V dropped 9 bases and J dropped 1 base, with 16 bases sitting between them. The CDR3 here is CASLRQDLSYEQYF. The CDR3 DNA sequence: TGTGCCAGTCTCAGACAGGATCTATCCTACGAGCAGTACTTC.

This clone came up a few times. The chain has TRBV5-6 and TRBJ1-2; TRBD1 is a possible D gene (5 bases). This CDR3 region has 15 residues. Germline CDR1 SGHDT, CDR2 YYEEEE. Trimming took off 0 bases at V and 4 bases at J, with 13 bases between the two ends. As DNA, the CDR3 is TGTGCCAGCAGCTTGGGACAGTTGTTAAGCTATGGCTACACCTTC. Its translation: CASSLGQLLSYGYTF.

The V and J genes are TRBV19 and TRBJ2-2; a possible D gene is TRBD2 (5 bases). The germline V gene has CDR1 LNHDA and CDR2 SQIVND (reference sequence). The CDR3 loop spans 13 amino acids. V gave up 3 bases and J gave up 5 bases, with 7 bases separating them. The CDR3 spells CASSIRETGELFF. In DNA form, the CDR3 reads TGTGCCAGTAGTATCCGGGAAACCGGGGAGCTGTTTTTT.

This clone was observed a few times. V gene TRBV5-1 combines with J gene TRBJ1-4; 11 bases align to TRBD1. The CDR3 length is 16 residues. The V and J ends lost 4 bases and 3 bases, in that order; junction bases with no gene match: 5. Germline CDR1 and CDR2: SGHRS and YFSETQ. CDR3 coding DNA: TGCGCCAGCAGCGGGGGACAGGGGGTAGCTAATGAAAAACTGTTTTTT. This codes for CASSGGQGVANEKLFF.

This sequence joins TRBV6-5 and TRBJ1-4; TRBD1 matches at 9 bases. The V and J ends lost 6 bases and 8 bases, in that order; junction bases with no gene match: 10. CDR1 and CDR2 from the germline V gene are MNHEY and SVGAGI. CDR3 length: 15 amino acids. CDR3 region: CASRYRGLRGEKLFF. The CDR3, as DNA: TGTGCCAGCAGATACAGGGGGCTTAGAGGCGAAAAACTGTTTTTT.

This chain connects TRBV15 to TRBJ2-2; D perhaps matches TRBD1 (6 bases). Per the germline V gene, CDR1 is LNHNV and CDR2 is YYDKDF (reference sequence). The CDR3 covers 15 residues. V was clipped by 0 bases and J by 4 bases, with 9 bases between them. CDR3: CATSRDVDSTGELFF. The CDR3 nucleotides read TGTGCCACCAGCAGAGATGTGGACAGCACCGGGGAGCTGTTTTTT.

A remark on this clone: Other DNA sequences in this specimen translate into the identical CDR3. The chain employs TRBV30 and TRBJ2-1, with a weak D call TRBD2 (5 bases). The CDR3 runs 14 residues. Germline values: CDR1 GTSNPN, CDR2 SVGIG (reference sequence). CDR3 sequence (DNA): TGTGCAGGGAGAGGTGGGCACTGGGACAATGAGCAGTTCTTC. As protein: CAGRGGHWDNEQFF.

This chain connects TRBV19 to TRBJ2-4; D uncertain. CDR1 is LNHDA, CDR2 SQIVND, per germline (reference sequence). This CDR3 comprises 14 residues. Trimming left V 0 bases short and J 3 bases short, with 6 bases between. The DNA for the CDR3 is TGTGCCAGTAGTATAGAGTGGAACAAAAACATTCAGTACTTC. Encoded protein: CASSIEWNKNIQYF. Full variable domain (missing parts from reference TRBV19 and TRBJ2-4): DGGITQSPKYLFRKEGQNVTLSCEQNLNHDAMYWYRQDPGQGLRLIYYSQIVNDFQKGDIAEGYSVSREKKESFPLTVTSAQKNPTAFYLCASSIEWNKNIQYFGAGTRLSVL.

This chain joins TRBV19 and TRBJ1-3, with D hard to call. CDR3 length: 16 amino acids. The V and J ends lost 7 bases and 0 bases respectively, with 16 bases between them. Germline-derived CDR1 and CDR2 are LNHDA and SQIVND (reference sequence). In DNA, the CDR3 is TGTGCCAGTACAGGACTCTTGCAGTTCTCTGGAAACACCATATATTTT. Its translation: CASTGLLQFSGNTIYF. The variable domain in full, with the rest retrieved from reference TRBV19 and TRBJ1-3, is DGGITQSPKYLFRKEGQNVTLSCEQNLNHDAMYWYRQDPGQGLRLIYYSQIVNDFQKGDIAEGYSVSREKKESFPLTVTSAQKNPTAFYLCASTGLLQFSGNTIYFGEGSWLTVV.

This clone was picked up a small number of times. This CDR3 reads CASSRGGVAVLAKNIQYF. For the CDR3, the DNA is TGCGCCAGCAGCCGAGGGGGGGTGGCGGTCCTAGCCAAAAACATTCAGTACTTC. This rearrangement joins TRBV4-1 to TRBJ2-4, with a possible D match to TRBD2 (7 bases). The CDR3 loop spans 18 amino acids. CDR1 MGHRA and CDR2 YSYEKL come from the germline V gene. The germline V and J ends were trimmed by 4 bases and 0 bases, with 19 bases remaining between them.

DNA for the CDR3: TGTGCCAGCAGCCCAGATACTAGCGCCTCCTACAATGAGCAGTTCTTC. Amino acids: CASSPDTSASYNEQFF. The chain carries TRBV7-2 and TRBJ2-1; 7 bases line up with TRBD2. V dropped 5 bases and J dropped 0; count of bases not matched to a gene: 7. Germline values: CDR1 SGHTA, CDR2 FQGNSA. This CDR3 has 16 residues.

The V and J genes are TRBV5-1 and TRBJ1-2, with a tentative D call TRBD1 (6 bases). The CDR3 has 12 residues. V was pared by 4 bases and J by 4 bases, with 8 bases between. Germline V gene sequence: CDR1 SGHRS, CDR2 YFSETQ. The CDR3: CASSQDSYGYTF. In DNA, the CDR3 is TGCGCCAGCAGCCAGGACAGCTATGGCTACACCTTC. Combining the CDR3 with reference TRBV5-1 and TRBJ1-2 gives the whole variable domain KAGVTQTPRYLIKTRGQQVTLSCSPISGHRSVSWYQQTPGQGLQFLFEYFSETQRNKGNFPGRFSGRQFSNSRSEMNVSTLELGDSALYLCASSQDSYGYTFGSGTRLTVV.

This chain links TRBV6-1 with TRBJ2-7; D could derive from TRBD1 or TRBD2 (5 bases each). CDR3 length: 15 residues. Germline CDR1 and CDR2: MNHNS and SASEGT. Trimming took 8 bases from V and 0 from J, leaving 17 bases between them. Written as DNA, the CDR3 is TGTGCCAGCCTCGCGGGCAGGACAAGCTCCTACGAGCAGTACTTC. It yields the protein CASLAGRTSSYEQYF.

The chain carries TRBV18 and TRBJ2-7; TRBD1 agrees at 9 bases. This CDR3 region has 14 residues. J gave up 6 bases and V 2 bases, and 5 bases lay outside the gene matches. From germline, CDR1 is KGHSH and CDR2 LQKENI. CDR3 residues: CASSPLDRGSEQYF. The CDR3 DNA reads as TGTGCCAGCTCACCATTGGACAGGGGAAGCGAGCAGTACTTC.

This chain uses TRBV18 with TRBJ1-3; the D is unclear. The end of the DNA fits TRBJ2-2 better, so the J call may be wrong. The CDR3 is 13 residues long. Germline V gene sequence: CDR1 KGHSH, CDR2 LQKENI. The CDR3 nucleotides are TGTGCCAGCTCACCACGGCAGACCGGGGAGCTGTTTTTT. Translated, it gives CASSPRQTGELFF.

The chain couples TRBV9 to TRBJ2-3; tentative D call: TRBD2 (5 bases). The germline gives CDR1 SGDLS, CDR2 YYNGEE. The V and J ends lost 4 bases and 3 bases respectively, with 12 bases between them. The CDR3 covers 14 residues. Here the CDR3 reads CASSTGMGTDTQYF. The DNA for the CDR3 is TGTGCCAGCAGCACCGGGATGGGAACAGATACGCAGTATTTT.

The CDR3 spells CASSWGEGQETQYF. In nucleotides, the CDR3 is TGTGCCAGCAGCTGGGGAGAAGGGCAAGAGACCCAGTACTTC. The chain joins TRBV7-7 to TRBJ2-5; perhaps TRBD2 as D (5 bases). V lost 4 bases to trimming and J lost 2 bases, with 11 bases between them. CDR1 and CDR2 (germline): SSHAT, FNYEAQ (reference sequence). CDR3 length: 14 amino acids.

The chain uses TRBV6-1 and TRBJ2-6, with D possibly being TRBD1 (6 bases). CDR3 length: 17 amino acids. CDR1 and CDR2 (germline): MNHNS, SASEGT. Trimming removed 1 base from V and 4 bases from J, with 14 bases in between. CDR3 sequence (DNA): TGTGCCAGCAGTGAAGAAAGATGGGGGCGAGGGGCCAACGTCCTGACTTTC. Encoded protein: CASSEERWGRGANVLTF.

V and J are TRBV10-3 and TRBJ2-1; perhaps TRBD2 as D (5 bases). The ends were cut back, 2 bases at V and 7 bases at J, with 15 bases in the middle. This CDR3 is built from 15 residues. Germline V gene data show CDR1 as ENHRY and CDR2 as SYGVKD. The CDR3 sequence is CAISETAMTGNEQFF. The DNA of the CDR3 is TGTGCCATCAGTGAGACTGCAATGACGGGAAATGAGCAGTTCTTC.